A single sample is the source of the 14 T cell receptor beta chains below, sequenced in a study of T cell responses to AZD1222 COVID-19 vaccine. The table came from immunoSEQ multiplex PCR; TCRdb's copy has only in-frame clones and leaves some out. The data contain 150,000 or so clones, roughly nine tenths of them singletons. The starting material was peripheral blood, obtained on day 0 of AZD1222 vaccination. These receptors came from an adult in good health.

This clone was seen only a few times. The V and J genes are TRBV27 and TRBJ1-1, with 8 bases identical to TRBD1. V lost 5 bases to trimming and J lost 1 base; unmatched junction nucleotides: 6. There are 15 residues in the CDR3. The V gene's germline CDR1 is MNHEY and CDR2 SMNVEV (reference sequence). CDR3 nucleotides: TGTGCCAGCAGTCCCCTCGGACAGGGGAACACTGAAGCTTTCTTT. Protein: CASSPLGQGNTEAFF.

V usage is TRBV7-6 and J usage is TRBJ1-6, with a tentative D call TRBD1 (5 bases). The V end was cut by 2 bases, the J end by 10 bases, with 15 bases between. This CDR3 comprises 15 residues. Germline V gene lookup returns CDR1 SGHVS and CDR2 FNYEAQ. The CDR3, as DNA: TGTGCCAGCAGCTTAAGGGGACGGGGCGGATCACCCCTCCACTTT. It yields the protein CASSLRGRGGSPLHF.

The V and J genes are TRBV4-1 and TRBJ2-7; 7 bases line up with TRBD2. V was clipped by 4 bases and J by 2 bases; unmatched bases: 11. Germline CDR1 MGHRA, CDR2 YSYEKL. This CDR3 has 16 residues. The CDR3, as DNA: TGCGCCAGCAGCCCCCCCGGCGGGAGAGGGGCCTACGAGCAGTACTTC. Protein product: CASSPPGGRGAYEQYF.

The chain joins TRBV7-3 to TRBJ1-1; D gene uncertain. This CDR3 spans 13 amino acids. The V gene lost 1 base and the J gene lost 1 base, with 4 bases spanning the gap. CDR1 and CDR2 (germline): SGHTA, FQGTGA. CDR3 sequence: CASSLNSNTEAFF. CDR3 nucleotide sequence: TGTGCCAGCAGCTTAAATTCGAACACTGAAGCTTTCTTT.

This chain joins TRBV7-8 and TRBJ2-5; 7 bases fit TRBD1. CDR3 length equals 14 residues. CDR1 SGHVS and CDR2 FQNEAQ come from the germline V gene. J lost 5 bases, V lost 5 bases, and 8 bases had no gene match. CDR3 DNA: TGTGCCAGCAGCACACAGACAGGGCGGGAGACCCAGTACTTC. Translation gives CASSTQTGRETQYF.

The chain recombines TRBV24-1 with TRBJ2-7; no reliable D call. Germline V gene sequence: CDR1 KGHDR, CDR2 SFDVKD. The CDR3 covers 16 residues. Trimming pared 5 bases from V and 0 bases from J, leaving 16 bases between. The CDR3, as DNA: TGTGCCACCAGTGCCTCCTGGCAGACGCCCTCCTACGAGCAGTACTTC. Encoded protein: CATSASWQTPSYEQYF.

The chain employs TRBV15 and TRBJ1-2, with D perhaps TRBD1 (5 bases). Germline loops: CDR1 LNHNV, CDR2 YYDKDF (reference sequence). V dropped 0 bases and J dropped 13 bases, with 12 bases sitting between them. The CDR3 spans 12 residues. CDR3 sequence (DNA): TGTGCCACCAGCAGAGATCGGCAGGGTTTCACCTTC. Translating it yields CATSRDRQGFTF.

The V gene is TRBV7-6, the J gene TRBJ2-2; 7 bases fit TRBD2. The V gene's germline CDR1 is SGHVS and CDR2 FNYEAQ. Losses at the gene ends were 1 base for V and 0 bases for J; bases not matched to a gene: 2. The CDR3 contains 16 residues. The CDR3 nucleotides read TGTGCCAGCAGCTTAGAAGCGGGATCGAACACCGGGGAGCTGTTTTTT. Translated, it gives CASSLEAGSNTGELFF.

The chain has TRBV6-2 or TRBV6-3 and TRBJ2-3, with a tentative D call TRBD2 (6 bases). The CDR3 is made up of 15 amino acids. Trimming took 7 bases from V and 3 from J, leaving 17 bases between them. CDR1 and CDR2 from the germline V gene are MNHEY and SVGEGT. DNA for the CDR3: TGTGCCAGCACCCCCGGGAGCGGACTGACAGATACGCAGTATTTT. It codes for CASTPGSGLTDTQYF.

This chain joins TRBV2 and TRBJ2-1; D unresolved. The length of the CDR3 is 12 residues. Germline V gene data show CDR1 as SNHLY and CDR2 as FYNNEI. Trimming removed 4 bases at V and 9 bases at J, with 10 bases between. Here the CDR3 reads CASSGPLGEQFF. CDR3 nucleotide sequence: TGTGCCAGCAGTGGGCCGCTCGGTGAGCAGTTCTTC.

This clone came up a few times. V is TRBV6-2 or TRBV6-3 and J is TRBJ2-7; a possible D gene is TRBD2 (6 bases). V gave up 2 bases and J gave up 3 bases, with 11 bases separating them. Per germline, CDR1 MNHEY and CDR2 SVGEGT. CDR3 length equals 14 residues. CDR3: CASSYRGRDYEQYF. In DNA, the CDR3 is TGTGCCAGCAGTTACCGGGGGAGAGACTACGAGCAGTACTTC.

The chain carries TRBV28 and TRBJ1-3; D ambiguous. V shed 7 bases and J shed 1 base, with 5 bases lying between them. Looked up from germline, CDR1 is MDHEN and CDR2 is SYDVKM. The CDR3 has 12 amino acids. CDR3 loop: CASNLSGNTIYF. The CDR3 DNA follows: TGTGCCAGCAACTTATCTGGAAACACCATATATTTT.

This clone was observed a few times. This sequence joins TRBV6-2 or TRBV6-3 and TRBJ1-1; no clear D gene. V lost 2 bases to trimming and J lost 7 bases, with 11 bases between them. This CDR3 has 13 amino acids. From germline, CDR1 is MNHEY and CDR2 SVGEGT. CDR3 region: CASSYRSHSEAFF. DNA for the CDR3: TGTGCCAGCAGTTACCGAAGTCACAGTGAAGCTTTCTTT.

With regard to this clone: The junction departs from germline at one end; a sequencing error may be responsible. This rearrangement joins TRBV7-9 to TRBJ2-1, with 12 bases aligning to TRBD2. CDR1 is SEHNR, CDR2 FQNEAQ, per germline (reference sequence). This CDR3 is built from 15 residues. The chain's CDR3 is CASSLAGGPVNEQFF. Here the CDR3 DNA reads TGTGCCAGCAGCCTAGCGGGAGGGCCGGTCAATGAGCAGTTCTTC.